This is a list of T cell receptor beta chains from one sample in a study of blood T cell repertoires in COVID-19. Using immunoSEQ multiplex PCR, the repertoire was profiled, and TCRdb retains in-frame clones only, with some absent. This sample has around 130,000 clones, with around 83% found just once. Sample: peripheral blood. These receptors originate from a human donor in a cohort sampled during active COVID-19. Each CDR3 is given with its conserved first and last residue. The D gene is left open where the match is weak. Some rows mark clone size as missing; the rest say once, few, many or name a class of expanded clone.

v_call	clone_size	j_call	d_call	cdr3_aa	cdr3_nt
TRBV2	-	TRBJ1-1	-	CASSGISGARVDTEAFF	TGTGCCAGCAGTGGGATTTCAGGGGCGCGAGTCGACACTGAAGCTTTCTTT
TRBV11-2	-	TRBJ2-1	TRBD2	CASSSGGSHYNEQFF	TGTGCCAGCAGCTCGGGCGGGAGCCACTACAATGAGCAGTTCTTC
TRBV7-3	-	TRBJ2-1	TRBD2	CASSALAGAPNNEQFF	TGTGCCAGCAGCGCCCTAGCGGGGGCCCCTAACAATGAGCAGTTCTTC
TRBV2	-	TRBJ1-4	TRBD1	CASSRDRITPTNEKLFF	TGTGCCAGCAGCCGGGACAGGATAACACCAACTAATGAAAAACTGTTTTTT
TRBV11-2	-	TRBJ1-2	-	CASSPSGDYGYTF	TGTGCCAGCAGCCCCTCAGGGGACTATGGCTACACCTTC
TRBV7-9	-	TRBJ1-1	-	CASSSQGTEAFF	TGTGCCAGCAGCTCTCAGGGCACTGAAGCTTTCTTT
TRBV6-2/TRBV6-3	-	TRBJ2-3	-	CASSSARIADTQYF	TGTGCCAGCAGTTCGGCTAGAATTGCTGATACGCAGTATTTT
TRBV2	-	TRBJ2-5	TRBD2	CASMERGGQETQYF	TGTGCCAGCATGGAACGGGGGGGCCAGGAGACCCAGTACTTC
TRBV19	-	TRBJ2-1	TRBD2	CASSIEGAGVNEQFF	TGTGCCAGTAGTATAGAGGGAGCGGGAGTCAATGAGCAGTTCTTC
TRBV2	-	TRBJ1-4	TRBD1	CASRDRTGAAEKLFF	TGTGCCAGCAGAGACCGGACAGGGGCGGCTGAAAAACTGTTTTTT
TRBV6-1	-	TRBJ1-4	-	CASSEGQSYNEKLFF	TGTGCCAGCAGTGAAGGACAGAGCTATAATGAAAAACTGTTTTTT
TRBV15	-	TRBJ2-5	-	CATSREGRLSGGETQYF	TGTGCCACCAGCAGAGAGGGCCGCCTCTCCGGCGGGGAGACCCAGTACTTC
TRBV29-1	-	TRBJ2-2	-	CSVQQGPNTGELFF	TGCAGCGTGCAACAGGGCCCCAACACCGGGGAGCTGTTTTTT
TRBV7-9	-	TRBJ1-1	-	CASSLWEVVGAFF	TGTGCCAGCAGCCTATGGGAGGTGGTCGGAGCTTTCTTT
TRBV7-2	-	TRBJ1-5	-	CASSLVLGGVQPQHF	TGTGCCAGCAGCTTAGTATTGGGGGGGGTCCAGCCCCAGCATTTT
TRBV10-3	-	TRBJ2-3	TRBD2	CALPTSGAGGGEDTQYF	TGTGCCCTACCGACTAGCGGAGCCGGGGGGGGAGAGGATACGCAGTATTTT
TRBV7-2	-	TRBJ1-2	-	CASSLWAIDNYGYTF	TGTGCCAGCAGCTTATGGGCCATAGATAACTATGGCTACACCTTC
TRBV19	-	TRBJ1-1	TRBD1	CASSTRTGEGDTEAFF	TGTGCCAGTAGTACCCGGACAGGTGAGGGGGACACTGAAGCTTTCTTT
TRBV30	-	TRBJ1-2	-	CAWSVLSGYGYTF	TGTGCCTGGAGTGTACTTTCAGGGTATGGCTACACCTTC
TRBV7-2	-	TRBJ2-6	TRBD1	CASSPGTGVGANVLTF	TGTGCCAGCAGTCCCGGGACAGGGGTAGGGGCCAACGTCCTGACTTTC
TRBV10-3	-	TRBJ2-3	-	CAISEGLQADTQYF	TGTGCCATCAGTGAGGGCCTTCAGGCAGATACGCAGTATTTT
TRBV30	once	TRBJ1-1	-	CAWRGGPNTEAFF	TGTGCCTGGAGGGGGGGGCCTAACACTGAAGCTTTCTTT
TRBV2	-	TRBJ2-1	TRBD2	CASSWASGGSVSYNEQFF	TGTGCCAGCAGTTGGGCTAGCGGGGGGAGTGTCTCCTACAATGAGCAGTTCTTC
TRBV4-3	-	TRBJ2-6	-	CASSHDLGGSSGANVLTF	TGCGCCAGCAGCCACGACCTCGGAGGAAGCTCTGGGGCCAACGTCCTGACTTTC
TRBV15	once	TRBJ2-2	-	CATSRGLGELFF	TGTGCCACCAGCAGAGGGCTCGGGGAGCTGTTTTTT
TRBV25-1	-	TRBJ2-5	TRBD2	CASSRPGLAGSETQYF	TGTGCCAGCAGCCGACCGGGACTAGCGGGGTCCGAGACCCAGTACTTC
TRBV6-6	few	TRBJ1-5	-	CASSQARGGAGNQPQHF	TGTGCCAGCAGTCAGGCCCGGGGAGGGGCTGGCAATCAGCCCCAGCATTTT
TRBV4-1	-	TRBJ1-6	-	CASSQDPQAAGVTYNSPLHF	TGCGCCAGCAGCCAAGATCCCCAGGCCGCGGGGGTAACCTATAATTCACCCCTCCACTTT
TRBV21-1	-	TRBJ2-3	-	CASSKWERDYTDTQYF	TGTGCCAGCAGCAAATGGGAGCGGGATTACACAGATACGCAGTATTTT
TRBV9	-	TRBJ2-7	-	CASSTSGIPAYEQYF	TGTGCCAGCAGCACATCAGGGATCCCGGCCTACGAGCAGTACTTC
TRBV7-3	few	TRBJ2-3	TRBD2	CASSLAGGQVDTQYF	TGTGCCAGCAGCTTAGCGGGGGGGCAGGTAGATACGCAGTATTTT
TRBV19	once	TRBJ2-5	TRBD1	CATAPGQGETQYF	TGTGCCACCGCCCCGGGACAGGGAGAGACCCAGTACTTC
TRBV3-1/TRBV3-2	-	TRBJ2-7	-	CASSQQQGVGEQYF	TGTGCCAGCAGCCAGCAACAGGGAGTGGGCGAGCAGTACTTC
TRBV11-2	-	TRBJ2-1	TRBD2	CASSSGLAGGGEQFF	TGTGCCAGCAGCTCGGGACTAGCGGGAGGTGGCGAGCAGTTCTTC
TRBV5-1	-	TRBJ1-6	-	CASSLVGDTPNYNSPLHF	TGCGCCAGCAGCTTGGTAGGGGACACGCCTAACTATAATTCACCCCTCCACTTT
TRBV9	-	TRBJ1-3	-	CASSGQVGNTIYF	TGTGCCAGCAGCGGACAAGTGGGAAACACCATATATTTT
TRBV7-8	-	TRBJ2-1	-	CASRFGLHNEQFF	TGTGCCAGCAGGTTTGGACTCCACAATGAGCAGTTCTTC
TRBV12-5	few	TRBJ1-5	-	CASGLRGGQPQHF	TGTGCTAGTGGTTTACGGGGGGGACAGCCCCAGCATTTT
TRBV28	once	TRBJ2-5	TRBD2	CANQYSGNEETQYF	TGTGCCAATCAATATAGCGGGAATGAAGAGACCCAGTACTTC
TRBV24-1	few	TRBJ2-3	TRBD2	CATSDLLAGDTQYF	TGTGCCACCAGTGATTTGCTAGCGGGAGATACGCAGTATTTT
TRBV4-2	-	TRBJ2-4	-	CASSQDRAKNIQYF	TGTGCCAGCAGCCAAGACAGGGCCAAAAACATTCAGTACTTC